This TCR beta chain was identified during a study of cytomegalovirus exposure and HLA in healthy donors. Germline loops: CDR1 SGHAT, CDR2 FQNNGV. With 1 base clipped from V and 0 bases from J, the junction kept 11 bases outside the gene matches. The CDR3 loop spans 19 amino acids. Both 60 Vbeta primers and 13 Jbeta primers went into the PCR. Method: immunoSEQ multiplex PCR; TCRdb's copy keeps in-frame clones and lacks some. Among around 110,000 clones listed, over 70% were seen once. The J gene is TRBJ2-3, the V gene TRBV11-2, with 9 positions matching TRBD2. The TCR comes from a man aged 25 to 45 in good health and CMV-seronegative. Material: PBMCs. The CDR3 DNA is TGTGCCAGCAGCTTAGTAGGTAGCGGGAGCCCCCGTAGCACAGATACGCAGTATTTT. Its translation: CASSLVGSGSPRSTDTQYF. The full variable domain, with the rest looked up from reference TRBV11-2 and TRBJ2-3, is EAGVAQSPRYKIIEKRQSVAFWCNPISGHATLYWYQQILGQGPKLLIQFQNNGVVDDSQLPKDRFSAERLKGVDSTLKIQPAKLEDSAVYLCASSLVGSGSPRSTDTQYFGPGTRLTVL.